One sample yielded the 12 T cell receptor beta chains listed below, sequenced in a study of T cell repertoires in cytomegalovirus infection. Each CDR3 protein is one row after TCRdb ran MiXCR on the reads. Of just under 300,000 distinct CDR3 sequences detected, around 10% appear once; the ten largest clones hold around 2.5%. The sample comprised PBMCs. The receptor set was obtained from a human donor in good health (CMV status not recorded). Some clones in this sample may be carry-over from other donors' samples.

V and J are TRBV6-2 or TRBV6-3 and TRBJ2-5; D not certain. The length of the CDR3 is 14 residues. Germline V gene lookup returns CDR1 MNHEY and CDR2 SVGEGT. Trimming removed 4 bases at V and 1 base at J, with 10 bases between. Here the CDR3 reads CASSFRQAQETQYF. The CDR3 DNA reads TGTGCCAGCAGTTTCCGACAAGCCCAAGAGACCCAGTACTTC.

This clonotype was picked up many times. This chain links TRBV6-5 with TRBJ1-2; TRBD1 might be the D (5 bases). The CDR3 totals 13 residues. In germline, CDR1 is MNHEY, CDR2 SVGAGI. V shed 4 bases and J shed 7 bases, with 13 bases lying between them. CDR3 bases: TGTGCCAGCAGTTGGGACCCCAAAGGTGGCTACACCTTC. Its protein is CASSWDPKGGYTF.

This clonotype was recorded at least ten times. The CDR3 region is CASSLAGTGGLEQYV. The CDR3 coding sequence is TGTGCCAGCAGTTTGGCCGGGACAGGGGGTCTCGAGCAGTACGTC. This chain joins TRBV28 and TRBJ2-7, with 11 bases that match TRBD1. V shed 3 bases and J 6 bases; nucleotides not matched to a gene: 7. CDR1 is MDHEN, CDR2 SYDVKM, per germline. The CDR3 is 15 residues long.

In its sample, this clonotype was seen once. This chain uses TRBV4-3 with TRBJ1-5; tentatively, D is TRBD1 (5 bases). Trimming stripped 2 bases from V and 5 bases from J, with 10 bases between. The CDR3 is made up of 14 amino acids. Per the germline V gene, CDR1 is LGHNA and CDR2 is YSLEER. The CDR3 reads CASSQTRGYQPQHF. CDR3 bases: TGCGCCAGCAGCCAAACAAGGGGTTATCAGCCCCAGCATTTT.

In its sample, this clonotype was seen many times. CDR3 region: CSAREVTGYYGYTF. The CDR3 DNA reads TGCAGTGCTAGAGAGGTGACAGGCTACTATGGCTACACCTTC. The rearrangement links TRBV20-1 to TRBJ1-2; D is possibly TRBD1 (6 bases). This CDR3 region has 14 residues. Germline values: CDR1 DFQATT, CDR2 SNEGSKA (reference sequence). The V end lost 0 bases, the J end lost 3 bases, and 11 bases lay between the germline ends.

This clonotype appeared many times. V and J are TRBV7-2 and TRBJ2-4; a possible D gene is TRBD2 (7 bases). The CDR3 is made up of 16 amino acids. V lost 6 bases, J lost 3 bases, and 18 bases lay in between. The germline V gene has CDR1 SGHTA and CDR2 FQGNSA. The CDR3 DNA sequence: TGTGCCAGCAGAGGGGGGGCCATCGGGAACAAAAACATTCAGTACTTC. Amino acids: CASRGGAIGNKNIQYF.

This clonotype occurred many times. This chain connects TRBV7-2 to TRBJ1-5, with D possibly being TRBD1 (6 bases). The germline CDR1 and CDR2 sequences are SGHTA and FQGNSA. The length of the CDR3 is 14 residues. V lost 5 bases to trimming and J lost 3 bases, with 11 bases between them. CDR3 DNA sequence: TGTGCCAGCAGCCCGCACAGGGTCAATCAGCCCCAGCATTTT. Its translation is CASSPHRVNQPQHF.

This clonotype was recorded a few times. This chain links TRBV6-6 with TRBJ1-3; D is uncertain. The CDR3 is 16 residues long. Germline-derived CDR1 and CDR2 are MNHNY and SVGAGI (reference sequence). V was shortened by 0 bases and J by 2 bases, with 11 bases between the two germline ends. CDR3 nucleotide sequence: TGTGCCAGCAGTTACTCGACGGGAGGAACTGGAAACACCATATATTTT. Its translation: CASSYSTGGTGNTIYF.

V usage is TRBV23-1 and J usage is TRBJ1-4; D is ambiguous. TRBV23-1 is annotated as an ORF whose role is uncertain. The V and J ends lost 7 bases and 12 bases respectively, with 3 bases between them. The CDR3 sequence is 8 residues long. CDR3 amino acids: CASTQLFF. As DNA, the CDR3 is TGCGCCAGCACCCAACTGTTTTTT.

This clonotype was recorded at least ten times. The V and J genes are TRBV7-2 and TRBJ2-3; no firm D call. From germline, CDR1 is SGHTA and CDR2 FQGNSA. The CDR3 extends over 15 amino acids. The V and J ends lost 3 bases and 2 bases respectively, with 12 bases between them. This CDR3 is CASSLAVGYTDTQYF. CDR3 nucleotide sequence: TGTGCCAGCAGCTTGGCCGTAGGCTACACAGATACGCAGTATTTT.

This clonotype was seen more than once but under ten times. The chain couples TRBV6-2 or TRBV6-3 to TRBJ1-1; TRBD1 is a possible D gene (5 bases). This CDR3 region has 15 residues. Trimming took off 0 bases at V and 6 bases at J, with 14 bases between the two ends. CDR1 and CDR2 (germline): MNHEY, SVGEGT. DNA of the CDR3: TGTGCCAGCAGTTACTCGAGGTCAGCAGGGCCTGAAGCTTTCTTT. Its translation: CASSYSRSAGPEAFF.

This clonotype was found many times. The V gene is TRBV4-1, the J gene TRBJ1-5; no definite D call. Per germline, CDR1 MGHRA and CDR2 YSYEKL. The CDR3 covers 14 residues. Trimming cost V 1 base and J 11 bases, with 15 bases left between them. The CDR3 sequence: CASSQAVMGQAQHF. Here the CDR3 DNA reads TGCGCCAGCAGCCAAGCGGTGATGGGCCAGGCCCAGCATTTT.